This is a list of T cell receptor beta chains from one sample in a study of neurological immune-mediated disorders. TCRdb independently ran MiXCR on the 5' RACE reads; one entry per CDR3 protein. The data show under 50,000 distinct CDR3 sequences, around 13% seen once. Sequenced: PBMCs. Source of these receptors: a male donor with HTLV-1-associated myelopathy (HAM/TSP). Both conserved end residues are part of each CDR3. A D gene is named only where the DNA matches it firmly. Not every row has a clone size; where given, it reads once, few, many or a size class.

TGCAGCGTTGAAGTGGGGGGAACAACTAATGAAAAACTGTTTTTT	CSVEVGGTTNEKLFF	-	TRBV29-1	TRBJ1-4	many
TGTGCCAGCAGTTACATGGGGCTAAACACGGATACGCAGTATTTT	CASSYMGLNTDTQYF	-	TRBV6-2/TRBV6-3	TRBJ2-3	-
TGTGCCAGCAGACTACCGGGACTAGCGGACGTCCGCCTTTCCAATGAGCAGTTCTTC	CASRLPGLADVRLSNEQFF	TRBD2	TRBV28	TRBJ2-1	many
TGCAGTGCTCTCGATGTACAAACGGGACAGGCCTACGAGCAGTACTTC	CSALDVQTGQAYEQYF	TRBD1	TRBV20-1	TRBJ2-7	many
TGCAGCGTTGGGGCAGTTAGCGGGTACGAGCAGTACTTC	CSVGAVSGYEQYF	TRBD2	TRBV29-1	TRBJ2-7	many
TGCGCCAGCAGCTTGGGGGATGCGGGGAGCTCCTACAATGAGCAGTTCTTC	CASSLGDAGSSYNEQFF	-	TRBV5-1	TRBJ2-1	many
TGTGCCAGCAGCTTAGCTATCCTTAAGGGGACCAACACTGAAGCTTTCTTT	CASSLAILKGTNTEAFF	-	TRBV7-8	TRBJ1-1	-
TGTGCCAGCAGCTTAAGCCCGGGGACAGCATCCTACGAGCAGTACTTC	CASSLSPGTASYEQYF	TRBD1	TRBV7-2	TRBJ2-7	many
TGTGCCAGCAGCGCCGACACTGAAGCTTTCTTT	CASSADTEAFF	-	TRBV6-6	TRBJ1-1	many
TGTGCCAGCAGCTTAGTCGGCCGGAACTACGAGCAGTACTTC	CASSLVGRNYEQYF	-	TRBV7-8	TRBJ2-7	many
TGTGCCAGCAGCCTGGGGAATGGACTCCTACAAGAGACCCAGTACTTC	CASSLGNGLLQETQYF	-	TRBV7-6	TRBJ2-5	-
TGTGCCAGCAGCCCGGGACGTTACAATGAGCAGTTCTTC	CASSPGRYNEQFF	-	TRBV5-6	TRBJ2-1	many
TGTGCCACCAGCAGAGAGGGGGGACAGGGGGCGGTTTTTGAGACCCAGTACTTC	CATSREGGQGAVFETQYF	TRBD1	TRBV15	TRBJ2-5	many
TGTGCCAGCAGCTTTACAGGGGGGCCTAACTACGAGCAGTACTTC	CASSFTGGPNYEQYF	TRBD1	TRBV7-2	TRBJ2-7	many
TGTGCCAGCAGTTACGGTTATACTGAGCAGTTCTTC	CASSYGYTEQFF	-	TRBV6-2/TRBV6-3	TRBJ2-1	many
TGTGCCAGCAGTGAATCGAGAGGCAGGGGTTCCGATGAGCAGTTCTTC	CASSESRGRGSDEQFF	-	TRBV25-1	TRBJ2-1	many
TGCAGTGCTAGAGCTGGGTACTATGAGCAGTTCTTC	CSARAGYYEQFF	-	TRBV20-1	TRBJ2-1	many
TGTGCCAGCAGTTCGCGTGGGTCCAACAATCAGCCCCAGCATTTT	CASSSRGSNNQPQHF	-	TRBV28	TRBJ1-5	many
TGCAGCGTTGCCCATCTTGAGCAGTTCTTC	CSVAHLEQFF	-	TRBV29-1	TRBJ2-1	medium-sized
TGTGCCAGCAGTCCCGCAGGGAACGGCTACACCTTC	CASSPAGNGYTF	-	TRBV6-2/TRBV6-3	TRBJ1-2	many
TGTGCCAGCAGGAGTTCCGGCAGGGGGAACGAGCAGTACTTC	CASRSSGRGNEQYF	TRBD1	TRBV6-2/TRBV6-3	TRBJ2-7	few
TGCGCCAGCAGCTTGTTACAGGGCCCCAACACTGAAGCTTTCTTT	CASSLLQGPNTEAFF	-	TRBV5-1	TRBJ1-1	many
TGTGCCAGCTCACCACTTGGGGTCCACAATGAGCAGTTCTTC	CASSPLGVHNEQFF	-	TRBV18	TRBJ2-1	-
TGTGCCAGCAGCGGAGCGCGGGACACTTACGAGCAGTACTTC	CASSGARDTYEQYF	-	TRBV7-2	TRBJ2-7	many
TGCGCCAGCAGTGCCCAGAGGGCTACCGGGCAAGCTTTCTTT	CASSAQRATGQAFF	-	TRBV10-1	TRBJ1-1	-
TGTGCCAGCAGTTCCTCGAATCTAGCCAAAAACATTCAGTACTTC	CASSSSNLAKNIQYF	-	TRBV12-3/TRBV12-4	TRBJ2-4	-
TGTGCCAGCAGCTTAGCAGGGGGGGACGCAGATACGCAGTATTTT	CASSLAGGDADTQYF	-	TRBV7-6	TRBJ2-3	many
TGTGCCAGCAGCTTCCGACAGCTGATTATGTCTGAAGCTTTCTTT	CASSFRQLIMSEAFF	-	TRBV5-5	TRBJ1-1	many
TGTGCCAGCAGCTCCGTTGACAGCAATCAGCCCCAGCATTTT	CASSSVDSNQPQHF	-	TRBV7-2	TRBJ1-5	many
-	CASSPRVGQGSAFF	-	TRBV3-2	TRBJ1-1	many
TGTGCCATCGCGACCTCCGGGGAGACCCAGTACTTC	CAIATSGETQYF	-	TRBV10-3	TRBJ2-5	many
TGTGCCAGCAGCCGCGCGGCGGAACGGCACTGGGAGCTGTTTTTT	CASSRAAERHWELFF	-	TRBV14	TRBJ2-2	once
TGCAGTGCTAAGGGCCCGAATGAAAAACTGTTTTTT	CSAKGPNEKLFF	-	TRBV20-1	TRBJ1-4	many